This T cell receptor beta chain was captured in a study of blood T cell repertoires in COVID-19. The wider study: Both acute and convalescent COVID-19 samples were obtained from the United States, Italy and Spain. The cDNA or gDNA used as material had been derived from T cells, B-cell-depleted T cells, or PBMCs.

As originally analysed: The assay estimated nucleated cells by amplifying reference gene primers. Clones were sequenced by immunoSEQ multiplex PCR, and TCRdb holds only the in-frame ones, with some missing. Clone size and the V and J calls come from that table; the DNA yielded D and trimming. This sample has around 59,000 clones, with more than 60% found just once. The V and J ends lost 2 bases and 5 bases respectively, with 11 bases between them. Germline-derived CDR1 and CDR2 are SGHRS and YFSETQ. This CDR3 has 15 residues. V usage is TRBV5-1 and J usage is TRBJ1-6; D may be TRBD1 (6 bases). Sequencing used peripheral blood. The clonotype was recovered from a woman aged 50 to 60 with active or convalescent COVID-19. The CDR3 region has the DNA TGCGCCAGCAGCTTACAGGACAGTAATAATTCACCCCTCCACTTT. Translated: CASSLQDSNNSPLHF.